The 19 T cell receptor beta chains given below trace back to one sample, sequenced in a study of blood T cell repertoires in COVID-19. Using immunoSEQ multiplex PCR, the repertoire was profiled, and TCRdb retains in-frame clones only, with some absent. In the table there are 150,000 to 200,000 clones, roughly three quarters of which are singletons. The sample taken for sequencing was peripheral blood. The receptors shown here come from a woman aged 40-49 years with COVID-19, enrolled during active disease.

Only a few counts were recorded for this clone. The genes are TRBV24-1 and TRBJ2-1, with D possibly TRBD1 on 5 matching bases. Germline assignment: CDR1 KGHDR and CDR2 SFDVKD. This CDR3 is built from 16 residues. Trimming took 2 bases from V and 8 from J, leaving 18 bases between them. The CDR3 DNA is TGTGCCACCAGTGATTCACGTGACAGTCTGCTTCATGAGCAGTTCTTC. Amino acid sequence: CATSDSRDSLLHEQFF.

V and J are TRBV7-5 and TRBJ1-4; TRBD1, as called in the table, went unchecked against the DNA. TRBV7-5 is a recognized pseudogene. This CDR3 has 17 amino acids. CDR3 in amino acids: CVSSPMLGANCNEKLFF. Written as DNA, the CDR3 is TGTGTCAGTTCACCGATGCTAGGGGCTAACTGTAATGAAAAACTGTTTTTT.

The V and J genes are TRBV10-3 and TRBJ1-2; TRBD1 matches 11 bases. The CDR3 runs 15 residues. Germline V lookup: CDR1 ENHRY, CDR2 SYGVKD. Unmatched junction bases numbered 7, after V lost 2 bases and J lost 8 bases. CDR3 DNA: TGTGCCATCAGTGAGCCTGGACAGGGGGCCCAGGGCTACACCTTC. This sequence encodes CAISEPGQGAQGYTF.

The chain has TRBV19 and TRBJ2-2; no reliable D call. The ends were cut back, 7 bases at V and 6 bases at J, with 15 bases in the middle. This CDR3 has 14 residues. The germline V gene encodes CDR1 LNHDA and CDR2 SQIVND (reference sequence). Here the CDR3 DNA reads TGTGCCAGTAAACGAATAGGAGCTGCCGGGGAGCTGTTTTTT. Protein sequence: CASKRIGAAGELFF.

This clone occurred a few times. The chain links TRBV5-1 to TRBJ1-3, with D hard to call. Germline loops: CDR1 SGHRS, CDR2 YFSETQ. The CDR3 runs 15 residues. Trimming took 2 bases from V and 3 from J, leaving 12 bases between them. CDR3 DNA: TGCGCCAGCAGCTTTGATTTGGCTTATGGAAACACCATATATTTT. Translating gives CASSFDLAYGNTIYF.

The J gene is TRBJ1-5, the V gene TRBV9, with 7 bases aligning to TRBD1. CDR1 is SGDLS and CDR2 is YYNGEE in the germline V gene. V was clipped by 3 bases and J by 6 bases; unmatched bases: 9. This CDR3 is built from 15 residues. The CDR3 sequence is CASSETGNLGQPQHF. CDR3 nucleotide sequence: TGTGCCAGCAGCGAGACAGGGAACCTCGGTCAGCCCCAGCATTTT.

This clone was found a few times. V gene TRBV9 combines with J gene TRBJ1-6; 12 bases fit TRBD1. Germline V lookup: CDR1 SGDLS, CDR2 YYNGEE. J lost 8 bases, V lost 5 bases, and 2 bases had no gene match. This CDR3 contains 14 residues. In DNA form, the CDR3 reads TGTGCCAGCAGTGGGACAGGGGGCTATTCACCCCTCCACTTT. Its protein is CASSGTGGYSPLHF.

This clone was seen just once. V gene TRBV5-1 combines with J gene TRBJ1-2, with TRBD1 matching over 10 bases. Germline V gene sequence: CDR1 SGHRS, CDR2 YFSETQ. V was clipped by 9 bases and J by 6 bases; unmatched bases: 11. There are 14 residues in the CDR3. CDR3: CATTPGQGLDGYTF. In nucleotides, the CDR3 is TGCGCCACGACACCGGGACAGGGGTTGGATGGCTACACCTTC.

V gene TRBV3-1 (or the pseudogene TRBV3-2) combines with J gene TRBJ2-5, with 7 bases aligning to TRBD2. CDR1 is LGHDT and CDR2 is YNNKEL in the germline V gene (reference sequence). The CDR3 consists of 13 residues. V shed 4 bases and J 3 bases; nucleotides not matched to a gene: 2. As DNA, the CDR3 is TGTGCCAGCAGCCCTCTAGCGGAAGAGACCCAGTACTTC. It encodes CASSPLAEETQYF.

In its sample, this clone was seen a few times. The V and J genes are TRBV6-2 or TRBV6-3 and TRBJ2-7; the match to TRBD1 covers 8 bases. Losses at the gene ends were 5 bases for V and 2 bases for J; bases not matched to a gene: 8. Per the germline V gene, CDR1 is MNHEY and CDR2 is SVGEGT. The CDR3 sequence is 15 residues long. The CDR3 sequence is CASSQRQGPTYEQYF. As DNA, the CDR3 is TGTGCCAGCAGTCAGAGACAGGGGCCAACCTACGAGCAGTACTTC.

The chain uses TRBV10-1 and TRBJ2-3, with D uncertain. V was cut by 7 bases and J by 1 base, with 9 bases left in between. This CDR3 contains 13 residues. Germline CDR1 is WNHNN and CDR2 is SYGVQD (reference sequence). The CDR3 loop is CASMASGTDTQYF. In DNA, the CDR3 is TGCGCCAGCATGGCAAGCGGCACAGATACGCAGTATTTT.

The CDR3 DNA sequence: TGTGCCAGCAGTACTAGGGACAGGCCAGAGACCCAGTACTTC. This gives the protein CASSTRDRPETQYF. This rearrangement joins TRBV6-5 to TRBJ2-5, with 8 bases that match TRBD1. Trimming cost V 5 bases and J 4 bases; bases outside gene matches: 6. CDR3 length: 14 amino acids. Germline V gene lookup returns CDR1 MNHEY and CDR2 SVGAGI.

The gene calls are TRBV19 and TRBJ1-3; no clear D gene. CDR1 and CDR2 (germline): LNHDA, SQIVND (reference sequence). V was pared by 7 bases and J by 0 bases, with 19 bases between. This CDR3 spans 17 amino acids. The CDR3 nucleotides are TGTGCCAGTATATTTGGCGGTGCGGGGAACTCTGGAAACACCATATATTTT. Translating it yields CASIFGGAGNSGNTIYF.

The J gene is TRBJ1-1, the V gene TRBV4-1, with a tentative D call TRBD1 (6 bases). The germline V gene encodes CDR1 MGHRA and CDR2 YSYEKL. Trimming took 4 bases from V and 0 from J, leaving 15 bases between them. The CDR3 has 16 residues. The CDR3 here is CASSLKGGEMNTEAFF. DNA for the CDR3: TGCGCCAGCAGCCTTAAGGGGGGGGAAATGAACACTGAAGCTTTCTTT.

J is TRBJ1-1 and V is TRBV30; TRBD1 might be the D (6 bases). Germline V gene data show CDR1 as GTSNPN and CDR2 as SVGIG (reference sequence). The CDR3 has 13 amino acids. Deletions cut 2 bases from V and 6 bases from J, with 13 bases between. The CDR3 coding sequence is TGTGCCTGGAGTCACAGGGATGCGTCTGAAGCTTTCTTT. Protein product: CAWSHRDASEAFF.

The chain combines TRBV6-1 with TRBJ2-7, with a possible D match to TRBD2 (5 bases). This CDR3 has 16 residues. Trimming stripped 0 bases from V and 5 bases from J, with 17 bases between. Germline V gene sequence: CDR1 MNHNS, CDR2 SASEGT. The CDR3 nucleotides are TGTGCCAGCAGTGAAGCGAGTCGTCACCTGGGAGACGAGCAGTACTTC. Amino acids: CASSEASRHLGDEQYF.

This rearrangement joins TRBV5-1 to TRBJ2-2, with 9 bases fitting TRBD1. The trim removed 0 bases at V and 5 bases at J, leaving 2 bases unmatched. Per the germline V gene, CDR1 is SGHRS and CDR2 is YFSETQ. This CDR3 region has 15 residues. CDR3 amino acids: CASSLGQGETGELFF. The CDR3 DNA is TGCGCCAGCAGCTTGGGACAGGGGGAGACCGGGGAGCTGTTTTTT.

The chain employs TRBV4-1 and TRBJ2-1; 10 bases fit TRBD2. The CDR3 covers 15 residues. Germline V gene data show CDR1 as MGHRA and CDR2 as YSYEKL. The trim removed 8 bases at V and 8 bases at J, leaving 12 bases unmatched. The CDR3: CASRSLGLAADEQFF. Here the CDR3 DNA reads TGCGCCAGCCGTTCGCTCGGACTAGCGGCGGATGAGCAGTTCTTC.

V is TRBV30 and J is TRBJ2-1; 9 bases are shared with TRBD2. The germline CDR1 and CDR2 sequences are GTSNPN and SVGIG (reference sequence). The CDR3 sequence is 15 residues long. J gave up 6 bases and V 1 base, and 7 bases lay outside the gene matches. CDR3 amino acids: CAWSGLAGVVNEQFF. CDR3 nucleotide sequence: TGTGCCTGGAGTGGCTTAGCGGGAGTGGTCAATGAGCAGTTCTTC.